The 26 T cell receptor beta chains below come from one sample, sequenced in a study of blood T cell repertoires in COVID-19. The data were produced by immunoSEQ multiplex PCR, yet TCRdb's version contains in-frame clones alone and is incomplete. The sample records over 50,000 clones, about 81% being singletons. The sample was peripheral blood. These receptors were taken from a man at least 80 years old with acute or convalescent COVID-19.

This chain links TRBV19 with TRBJ2-1, with D perhaps matching TRBD2 (6 bases). V was trimmed by 3 bases and J by 13 bases, leaving 13 bases between them. Germline loops: CDR1 LNHDA, CDR2 SQIVND (reference sequence). This CDR3 is built from 12 residues. This CDR3 reads CASSILSGLQFF. The DNA for the CDR3 is TGTGCCAGTAGTATCCTCAGCGGGTTACAGTTCTTC.

This clone occurred a few times. The chain carries TRBV27 and TRBJ2-7, with TRBD1 matching 8 bases. J gave up 3 bases and V 4 bases, and 5 bases lay outside the gene matches. The CDR3 loop spans 14 amino acids. Per the germline V gene, CDR1 is MNHEY and CDR2 is SMNVEV (reference sequence). The CDR3 here is CASSSVGQGYEQYF. CDR3 DNA: TGTGCCAGCAGTTCGGTAGGACAGGGCTACGAGCAGTACTTC.

The chain uses TRBV30 and TRBJ1-6; no firm D call. The germline gives CDR1 GTSNPN, CDR2 SVGIG (reference sequence). CDR3 length: 14 residues. Trimming pared 3 bases from V and 0 bases from J, leaving 6 bases between. In DNA, the CDR3 is TGTGCCTGGAGGGTTAGCTCCTATAATTCACCCCTCCACTTT. Protein sequence: CAWRVSSYNSPLHF.

J is TRBJ2-4 and V is TRBV7-2; D may be TRBD1 (6 bases). There are 13 residues in the CDR3. The germline V gene has CDR1 SGHTA and CDR2 FQGNSA. Between the trimmed V and J ends, which lost 1 base and 7 bases, there was a span of 8 bases. In DNA, the CDR3 is TGTGCCAGCAGCTTAGGGCAGGGGAACATTCAGTACTTC. This codes for CASSLGQGNIQYF.

V gene TRBV30 combines with J gene TRBJ2-3; D remains unclear. The CDR3 length is 12 residues. V lost 2 bases and J 5 bases, leaving 8 bases between the germline ends. CDR1 and CDR2 (germline): GTSNPN, SVGIG (reference sequence). Here the CDR3 reads CAWSFPGDTQYF. CDR3 in DNA: TGTGCCTGGAGTTTCCCGGGAGATACGCAGTATTTT.

V gene TRBV23-1 combines with J gene TRBJ1-5, with 9 positions matching TRBD1. TRBV23-1 is labeled an ORF, and its function is uncertain. The CDR3 length is 13 residues. With 7 bases clipped from V and 7 bases from J, the junction kept 5 bases outside the gene matches. CDR3 in amino acids: CASIRQGDQPQHF. The CDR3 DNA is TGCGCCAGCATTAGACAGGGGGACCAGCCCCAGCATTTT.

The chain has TRBV6-6 and TRBJ2-3; a possible D gene is TRBD2 (6 bases). Per germline, CDR1 MNHNY and CDR2 SVGAGI (reference sequence). Trimming removed 6 bases at V and 6 bases at J, with 10 bases between. CDR3 length: 12 residues. The CDR3 loop is CASSRGRDTQYF. In DNA, the CDR3 is TGTGCCAGCAGCCGAGGGAGGGATACGCAGTATTTT.

The chain uses TRBV5-4 and TRBJ2-2, with 9 nucleotides matching TRBD1. The J segment lost 0 bases and the V segment lost 3 bases, leaving 6 bases of the junction unmatched. Germline lookup yields CDR1 SGHNT and CDR2 YYREEE (reference sequence). CDR3 length equals 17 residues. CDR3 protein: CASSSWGTGSNTGELFF. CDR3 in DNA: TGTGCCAGCAGCTCCTGGGGGACAGGGTCGAACACCGGGGAGCTGTTTTTT.

The chain recombines TRBV3-1 (or the pseudogene TRBV3-2) with TRBJ1-5, with unresolved D. Germline CDR1 is LGHDT and CDR2 is YNNKEL (reference sequence). The CDR3 consists of 11 residues. V dropped 5 bases and J dropped 6 bases, with 5 bases sitting between them. CDR3 sequence reads: CASSTSQPQHF. CDR3 nucleotides: TGTGCCAGCAGCACAAGTCAGCCCCAGCATTTT.

This rearrangement joins TRBV11-2 to TRBJ2-2; 9 nucleotides agree with TRBD1. Germline trimming cut 5 bases from V and 5 bases from J; bases unmatched to any gene: 6. CDR1 and CDR2 (germline): SGHAT, FQNNGV. The CDR3 is 15 residues long. The CDR3 loop reads CASSLGQGATGELFF. CDR3 bases: TGTGCCAGCAGCCTGGGACAGGGAGCGACCGGGGAGCTGTTTTTT.

V is TRBV5-4 and J is TRBJ2-7; no clear D gene. CDR3 size: 14 residues. The V end lost 4 bases, the J end lost 1 base, and 12 bases lay between the germline ends. CDR1 and CDR2 (germline): SGHNT, YYREEE (reference sequence). The CDR3 here is CASSMELRSYEQYF. The CDR3 nucleotides read TGTGCCAGCAGCATGGAGCTTAGATCCTACGAGCAGTACTTC.

The V gene is TRBV6-1, the J gene TRBJ2-2, with D tentatively TRBD2 (5 bases). CDR1 is MNHNS and CDR2 is SASEGT in the germline V gene. V lost 2 bases to trimming and J lost 4 bases, with 11 bases between them. The CDR3 spans 15 residues. CDR3 bases: TGTGCCAGCAGTGAACCGGGGTCGCCCACCGGGGAGCTGTTTTTT. It encodes CASSEPGSPTGELFF.

The chain recombines TRBV7-3 with TRBJ2-5, with 8 bases aligning to TRBD2. With V trimmed by 2 bases and J by 1 base, 6 bases remained unmatched. CDR3 size: 16 residues. In germline, CDR1 is SGHTA, CDR2 FQGTGA. The CDR3 protein is CASSLGLAGFQETQYF. CDR3 in DNA: TGTGCCAGCAGCTTAGGGCTAGCGGGTTTCCAAGAGACCCAGTACTTC.

This chain uses TRBV5-1 with TRBJ2-3; TRBD1 matches 8 bases. The CDR3 covers 15 residues. Trimming cost V 4 bases and J 10 bases; bases outside gene matches: 14. Germline V gene lookup returns CDR1 SGHRS and CDR2 YFSETQ. This chain's CDR3 is CASSPPTGESWAQYF. The CDR3 coding sequence is TGCGCCAGCAGCCCACCGACAGGGGAGAGTTGGGCGCAGTATTTT.

This clone was counted a single time. This chain joins TRBV6-5 and TRBJ1-5, with D maybe TRBD1 (5 bases). Germline values: CDR1 MNHEY, CDR2 SVGAGI. V lost 8 bases, J lost 4 bases, and 9 bases lay in between. There are 12 residues in the CDR3. Here the CDR3 DNA reads TGTGCCAGCGGGACTGGGAATCAGCCCCAGCATTTT. Its protein product is CASGTGNQPQHF.

The rearrangement joins TRBV3-1 (or the pseudogene TRBV3-2) to TRBJ2-1; TRBD2 matches at 11 bases. The germline CDR1 and CDR2 sequences are LGHDT and YNNKEL (reference sequence). The V segment lost 3 bases and the J segment 4 bases; nucleotides outside the gene matches: 5. This CDR3 has 16 amino acids. CDR3 sequence (DNA): TGTGCCAGCAGCCATGCCGGGACTAGCGGATACAATGAGCAGTTCTTC. Encoded protein: CASSHAGTSGYNEQFF.

The chain links TRBV7-2 to TRBJ1-4; D is perhaps TRBD1 (5 bases). CDR3 size: 14 residues. Deletions cut 3 bases from V and 8 bases from J, with 13 bases between. Germline V gene data show CDR1 as SGHTA and CDR2 as FQGNSA. CDR3 region: CASSFSGHQEKLFF. The CDR3, as DNA: TGTGCCAGCAGCTTCAGTGGACATCAGGAAAAACTGTTTTTT.

This clone was seen just once. The rearrangement links TRBV7-6 to TRBJ2-3, with D tentatively TRBD2 (6 bases). This CDR3 contains 17 residues. V was shortened by 0 bases and J by 1 base, with 14 bases between the two germline ends. Per germline, CDR1 SGHVS and CDR2 FNYEAQ. Here the CDR3 DNA reads TGTGCCAGCAGCTTAGCGGGGGGTGGTTGGCGCACAGATACGCAGTATTTT. This gives the protein CASSLAGGGWRTDTQYF.

The chain recombines TRBV4-1 with TRBJ1-2; tentatively, D is TRBD1 (6 bases). The CDR3 extends over 14 amino acids. Trimming pared 2 bases from V and 8 bases from J, leaving 15 bases between. Germline loops: CDR1 MGHRA, CDR2 YSYEKL. CDR3 bases: TGCGCCAGCAGCCAAATATCCAGGGGTGAGGGCTACACCTTC. Its translation: CASSQISRGEGYTF.

This clone was counted once. The chain joins TRBV11-2 to TRBJ2-7, with 7 bases lining up with TRBD1. Trimming removed 6 bases from V and 4 bases from J; junction bases left unmatched: 9. The CDR3 is 14 residues long. CDR1 is SGHAT, CDR2 FQNNGV, per germline. The CDR3 nucleotides are TGTGCCAGCAGTAACGTAGGGACAGATTACGAGCAGTACTTC. Its protein product is CASSNVGTDYEQYF.

The J gene is TRBJ2-1, the V gene TRBV10-3; 9 positions agree with TRBD2. The CDR3 spans 19 residues. V was pared by 6 bases and J by 7 bases, with 22 bases of the junction left unmatched. Germline CDR1 reads ENHRY; CDR2 reads SYGVKD. The CDR3 sequence: CAIRDRDGTFSGSGNEQFF. The CDR3, as DNA: TGTGCCATCAGGGACCGGGACGGAACATTTAGCGGGAGTGGAAATGAGCAGTTCTTC.

The sample holds a few counts of this clone. The chain's CDR3 is CASSYSSGGGYTQYF. The DNA for the CDR3 is TGTGCCAGCAGTTACTCTAGCGGGGGGGGGTATACGCAGTATTTT. The chain links TRBV6-6 to TRBJ2-3, with TRBD2 matching over 11 bases. This CDR3 region has 15 residues. Germline V lookup: CDR1 MNHNY, CDR2 SVGAGI (reference sequence). With V trimmed by 0 bases and J by 7 bases, 3 bases remained unmatched.

This clone came up a few times. This chain links TRBV6-1 with TRBJ2-7; maybe TRBD2 (6 bases). V was shortened by 3 bases and J by 1 base, with 16 bases between the two germline ends. CDR1 and CDR2 from the germline V gene are MNHNS and SASEGT. There are 16 residues in the CDR3. The CDR3 reads CASSDGGRSGSYEQYF. The CDR3 nucleotides are TGTGCCAGCAGTGACGGGGGACGTTCAGGGTCCTACGAGCAGTACTTC.

This chain connects TRBV18 to TRBJ2-7; 12 bases align to TRBD1. The CDR3 has 20 amino acids. The trim removed 2 bases at V and 0 bases at J, leaving 14 bases unmatched. Germline V CDR1 and CDR2: KGHSH, LQKENI. CDR3 sequence (DNA): TGTGCCAGCTCACCAGATCCGGGACAGGGGGCTTTTGATAGCTCCTACGAGCAGTACTTC. This translates into CASSPDPGQGAFDSSYEQYF. The full variable domain, its missing parts supplied by reference TRBV18 and TRBJ2-7, is NAGVMQNPRHLVRRRGQEARLRCSPMKGHSHVYWYRQLPEEGLKFMVYLQKENIIDESGMPKERFSAEFPKEGPSILRIQQVVRGDSAAYFCASSPDPGQGAFDSSYEQYFGPGTRLTVT.

This chain links TRBV7-3 with TRBJ2-1; the match to TRBD2 covers 11 bases. The CDR3 is 15 residues long. The ends lost 7 bases at V and 7 bases at J; junction bases unmatched: 9. Looked up from germline, CDR1 is SGHTA and CDR2 is FQGTGA. The CDR3 sequence: CASTLLAGVGNEQFF. In DNA form, the CDR3 reads TGTGCCAGCACTTTACTAGCGGGAGTAGGGAATGAGCAGTTCTTC. Based on the CDR3 plus reference TRBV7-3 and TRBJ2-1, the full variable domain is GAGVSQTPSNKVTEKGKYVELRCDPISGHTALYWYRQSLGQGPEFLIYFQGTGAADDSGLPNDRFFAVRPEGSVSTLKIQRTERGDSAVYLCASTLLAGVGNEQFFGPGTRLTVL.

The J gene is TRBJ1-1, the V gene TRBV9; D possibly corresponds to TRBD1 (6 bases). The V gene's germline CDR1 is SGDLS and CDR2 YYNGEE. V shed 0 bases and J shed 4 bases, with 13 bases lying between them. The CDR3 extends over 15 amino acids. The CDR3 sequence: CASSVGAGERTEAFF. In DNA, the CDR3 is TGTGCCAGCAGCGTAGGGGCAGGGGAACGCACTGAAGCTTTCTTT.